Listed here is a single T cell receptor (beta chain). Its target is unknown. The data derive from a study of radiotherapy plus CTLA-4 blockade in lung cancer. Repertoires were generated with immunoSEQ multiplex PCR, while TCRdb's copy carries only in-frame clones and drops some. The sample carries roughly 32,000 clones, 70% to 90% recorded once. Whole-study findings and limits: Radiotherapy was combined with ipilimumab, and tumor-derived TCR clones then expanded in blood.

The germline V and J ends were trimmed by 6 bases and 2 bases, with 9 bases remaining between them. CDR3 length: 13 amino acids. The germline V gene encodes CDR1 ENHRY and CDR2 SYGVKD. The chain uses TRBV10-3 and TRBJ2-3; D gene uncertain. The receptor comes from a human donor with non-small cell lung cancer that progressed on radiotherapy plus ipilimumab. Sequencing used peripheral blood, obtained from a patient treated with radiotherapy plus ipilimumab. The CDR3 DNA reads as TGTGCCATCAGGGAACAGTCCACAGATACGCAGTATTTT. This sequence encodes CAIREQSTDTQYF.